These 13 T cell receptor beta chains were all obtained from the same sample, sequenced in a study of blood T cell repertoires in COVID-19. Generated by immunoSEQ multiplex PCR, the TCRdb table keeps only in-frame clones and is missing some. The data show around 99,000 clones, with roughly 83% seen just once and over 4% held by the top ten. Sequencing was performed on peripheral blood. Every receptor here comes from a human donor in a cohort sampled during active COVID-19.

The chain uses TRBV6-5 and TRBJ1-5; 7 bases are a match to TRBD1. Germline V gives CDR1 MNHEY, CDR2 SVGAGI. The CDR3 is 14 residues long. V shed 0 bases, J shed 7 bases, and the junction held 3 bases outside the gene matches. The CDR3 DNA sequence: TGTGCCAGCAGTTACTCCAGGGGGATGCAGCCCCAGCATTTT. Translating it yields CASSYSRGMQPQHF.

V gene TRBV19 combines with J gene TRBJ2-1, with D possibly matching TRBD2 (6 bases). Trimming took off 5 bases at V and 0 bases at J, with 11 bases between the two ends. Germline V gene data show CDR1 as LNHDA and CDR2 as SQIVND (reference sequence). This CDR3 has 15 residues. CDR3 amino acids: CASSSWGDSYNEQFF. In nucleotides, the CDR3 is TGTGCCAGTAGTTCATGGGGGGACTCCTACAATGAGCAGTTCTTC.

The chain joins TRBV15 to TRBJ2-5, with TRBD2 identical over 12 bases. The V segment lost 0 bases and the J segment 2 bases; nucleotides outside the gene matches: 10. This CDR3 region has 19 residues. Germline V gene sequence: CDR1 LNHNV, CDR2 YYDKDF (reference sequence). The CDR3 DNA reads TGTGCCACCAGCAGAGATTGGGGGGGACTAGCGGGCTCACAAGAGACCCAGTACTTC. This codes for CATSRDWGGLAGSQETQYF.

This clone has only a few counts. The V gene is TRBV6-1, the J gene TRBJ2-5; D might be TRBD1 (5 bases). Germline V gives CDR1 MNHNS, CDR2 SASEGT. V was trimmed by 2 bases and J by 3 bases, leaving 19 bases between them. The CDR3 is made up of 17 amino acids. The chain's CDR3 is CASSEPGSLAGKETQYF. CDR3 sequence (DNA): TGTGCCAGCAGTGAACCAGGGTCCCTCGCTGGGAAAGAGACCCAGTACTTC.

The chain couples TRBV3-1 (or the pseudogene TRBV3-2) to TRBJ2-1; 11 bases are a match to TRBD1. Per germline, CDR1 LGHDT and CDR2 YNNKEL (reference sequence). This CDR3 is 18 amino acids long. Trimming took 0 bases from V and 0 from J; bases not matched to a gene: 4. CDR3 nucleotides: TGTGCCAGCAGCCAAGATCGGGACAGGGGGGTCTCCTACAATGAGCAGTTCTTC. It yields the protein CASSQDRDRGVSYNEQFF.

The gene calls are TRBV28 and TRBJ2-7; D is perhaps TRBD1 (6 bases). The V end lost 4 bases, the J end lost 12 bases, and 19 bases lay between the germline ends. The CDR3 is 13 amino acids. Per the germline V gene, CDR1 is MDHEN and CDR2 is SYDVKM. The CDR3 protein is CASSWGRGGALYF. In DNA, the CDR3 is TGTGCCAGCAGTTGGGGGAGAGGGGGTGCCTTGTACTTC.

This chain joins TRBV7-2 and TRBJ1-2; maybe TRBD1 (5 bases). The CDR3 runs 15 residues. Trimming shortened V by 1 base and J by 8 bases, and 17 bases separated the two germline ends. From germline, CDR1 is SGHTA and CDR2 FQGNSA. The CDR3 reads CASSLGQGLGRGYTF. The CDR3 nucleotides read TGTGCCAGCAGCTTAGGGCAGGGCTTAGGTAGGGGCTACACCTTC.

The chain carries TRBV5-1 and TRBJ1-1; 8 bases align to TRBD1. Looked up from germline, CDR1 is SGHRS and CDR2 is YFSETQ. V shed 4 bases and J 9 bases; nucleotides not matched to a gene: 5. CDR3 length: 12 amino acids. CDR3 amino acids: CASSRDRQQAFF. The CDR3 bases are TGCGCCAGCAGCCGGGACAGGCAACAAGCTTTCTTT.

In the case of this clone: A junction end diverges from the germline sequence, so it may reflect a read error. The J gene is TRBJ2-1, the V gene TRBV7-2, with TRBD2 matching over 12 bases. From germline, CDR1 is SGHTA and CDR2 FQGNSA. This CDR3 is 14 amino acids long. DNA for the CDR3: TGTGCCAGCAGCCTAGCGGGAGGGATCGATGAGCAGTTCTTC. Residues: CASSLAGGIDEQFF.

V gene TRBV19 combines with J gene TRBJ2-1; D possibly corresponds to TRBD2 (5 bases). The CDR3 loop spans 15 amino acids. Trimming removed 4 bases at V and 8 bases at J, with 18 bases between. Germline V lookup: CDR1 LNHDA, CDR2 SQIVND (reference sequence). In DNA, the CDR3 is TGTGCCAGTAGTACGGGGAGCGTACCGTACTATGAGCAGTTCTTC. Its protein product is CASSTGSVPYYEQFF.

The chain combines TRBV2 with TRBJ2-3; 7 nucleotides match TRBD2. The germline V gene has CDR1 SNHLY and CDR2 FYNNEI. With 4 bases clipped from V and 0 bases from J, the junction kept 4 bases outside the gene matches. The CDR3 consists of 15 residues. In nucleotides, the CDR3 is TGTGCCAGCAGTGCACTAGCGTCTAGCACAGATACGCAGTATTTT. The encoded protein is CASSALASSTDTQYF.

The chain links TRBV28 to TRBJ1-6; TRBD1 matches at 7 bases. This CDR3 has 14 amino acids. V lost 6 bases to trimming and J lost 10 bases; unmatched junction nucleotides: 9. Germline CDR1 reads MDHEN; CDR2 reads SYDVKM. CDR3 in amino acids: CASSRPIGGSPLHF. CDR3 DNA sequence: TGTGCCAGCAGCCGCCCCATAGGGGGCTCACCCCTCCACTTT. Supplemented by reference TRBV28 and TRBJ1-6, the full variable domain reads DVKVTQSSRYLVKRTGEKVFLECVQDMDHENMFWYRQDPGLGLRLIYFSYDVKMKEKGDIPEGYSVSREKKERFSLILESASTNQTSMYLCASSRPIGGSPLHFGNGTRLTVT.

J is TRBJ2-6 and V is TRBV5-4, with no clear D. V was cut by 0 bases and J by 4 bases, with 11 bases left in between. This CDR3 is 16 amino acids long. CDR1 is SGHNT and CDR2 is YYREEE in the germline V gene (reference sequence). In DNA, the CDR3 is TGTGCCAGCAGCTTGGTCCGCGGTCCCGGGGCCAACGTCCTGACTTTC. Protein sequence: CASSLVRGPGANVLTF.